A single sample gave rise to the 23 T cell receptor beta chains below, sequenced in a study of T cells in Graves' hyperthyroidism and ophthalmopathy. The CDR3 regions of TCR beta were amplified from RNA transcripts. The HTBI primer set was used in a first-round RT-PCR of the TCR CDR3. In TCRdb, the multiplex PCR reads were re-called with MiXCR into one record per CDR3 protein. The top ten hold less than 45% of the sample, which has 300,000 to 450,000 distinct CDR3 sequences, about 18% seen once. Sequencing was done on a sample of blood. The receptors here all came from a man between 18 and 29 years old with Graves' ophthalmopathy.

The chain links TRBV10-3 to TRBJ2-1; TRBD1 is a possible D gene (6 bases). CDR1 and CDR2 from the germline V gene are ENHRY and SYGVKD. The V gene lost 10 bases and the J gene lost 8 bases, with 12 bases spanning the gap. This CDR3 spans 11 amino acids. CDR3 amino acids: CATETGHEQFF. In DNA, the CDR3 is TGTGCCACGGAAACAGGGCATGAGCAGTTCTTC.

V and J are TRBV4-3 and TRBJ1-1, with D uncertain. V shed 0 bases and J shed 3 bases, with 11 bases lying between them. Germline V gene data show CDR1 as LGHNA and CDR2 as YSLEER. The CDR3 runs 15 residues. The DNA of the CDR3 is TGCGCCAGCAGCCAAGATTCGTATGGGTACACTGAAGCTTTCTTT. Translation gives CASSQDSYGYTEAFF.

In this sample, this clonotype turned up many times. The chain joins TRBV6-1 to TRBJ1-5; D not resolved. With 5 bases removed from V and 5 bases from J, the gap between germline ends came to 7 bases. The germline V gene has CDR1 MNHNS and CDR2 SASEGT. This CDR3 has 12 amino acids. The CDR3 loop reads CASSSGYQPQHF. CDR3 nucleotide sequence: TGTGCCAGCAGTTCCGGGTATCAGCCCCAGCATTTT.

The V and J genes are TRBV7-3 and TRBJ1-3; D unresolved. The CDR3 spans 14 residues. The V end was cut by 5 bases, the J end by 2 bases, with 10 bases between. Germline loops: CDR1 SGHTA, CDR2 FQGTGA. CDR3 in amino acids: CASSATGPGNTIYF. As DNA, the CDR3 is TGTGCCAGCAGCGCCACGGGCCCTGGAAACACCATATATTTT.

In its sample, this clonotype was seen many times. The CDR3: CASSLPRGRSNQPQHF. In DNA form, the CDR3 reads TGTGCCAGTAGTCTCCCCCGGGGCCGAAGCAATCAGCCCCAGCATTTT. The chain couples TRBV19 to TRBJ1-5; D might be TRBD1 (5 bases). There are 16 residues in the CDR3. V was shortened by 5 bases and J by 1 base, with 15 bases between the two germline ends. Germline V gives CDR1 LNHDA, CDR2 SQIVND (reference sequence).

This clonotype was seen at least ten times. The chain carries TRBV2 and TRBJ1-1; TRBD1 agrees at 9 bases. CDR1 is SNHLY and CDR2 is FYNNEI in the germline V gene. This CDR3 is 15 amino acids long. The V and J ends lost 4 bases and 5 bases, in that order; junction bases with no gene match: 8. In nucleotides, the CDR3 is TGTGCCAGCAGTGCGGGATTGGGACAGGGAACTGAAGCTTTCTTT. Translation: CASSAGLGQGTEAFF.

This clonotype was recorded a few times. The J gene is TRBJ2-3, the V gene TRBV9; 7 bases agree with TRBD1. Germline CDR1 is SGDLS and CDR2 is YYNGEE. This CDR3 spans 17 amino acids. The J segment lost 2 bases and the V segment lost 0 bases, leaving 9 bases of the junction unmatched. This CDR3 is CASSVGSGTDVTDTQYF. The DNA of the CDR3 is TGTGCCAGCAGCGTAGGGTCCGGGACAGATGTCACAGATACGCAGTATTTT.

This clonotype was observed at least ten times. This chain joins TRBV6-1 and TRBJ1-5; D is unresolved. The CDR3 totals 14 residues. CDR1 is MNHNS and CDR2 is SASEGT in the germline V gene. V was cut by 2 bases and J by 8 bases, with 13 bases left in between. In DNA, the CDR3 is TGTGCCAGCAGTGAATTCTGGGATAGCAAGCCCCAGCATTTT. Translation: CASSEFWDSKPQHF.

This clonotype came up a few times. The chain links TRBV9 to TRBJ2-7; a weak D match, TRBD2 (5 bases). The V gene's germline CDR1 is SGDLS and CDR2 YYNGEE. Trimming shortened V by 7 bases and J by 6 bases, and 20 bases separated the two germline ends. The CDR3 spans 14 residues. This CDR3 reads CASGRGTTSGEQYF. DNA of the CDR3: TGTGCCAGCGGCCGGGGAACGACAAGTGGCGAGCAGTACTTC.

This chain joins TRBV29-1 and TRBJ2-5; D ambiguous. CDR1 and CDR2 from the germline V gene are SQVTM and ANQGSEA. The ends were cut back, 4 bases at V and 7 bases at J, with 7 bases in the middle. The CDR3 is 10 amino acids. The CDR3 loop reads CSVVRGTQYF. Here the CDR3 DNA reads TGCAGCGTTGTCCGCGGGACCCAGTACTTC.

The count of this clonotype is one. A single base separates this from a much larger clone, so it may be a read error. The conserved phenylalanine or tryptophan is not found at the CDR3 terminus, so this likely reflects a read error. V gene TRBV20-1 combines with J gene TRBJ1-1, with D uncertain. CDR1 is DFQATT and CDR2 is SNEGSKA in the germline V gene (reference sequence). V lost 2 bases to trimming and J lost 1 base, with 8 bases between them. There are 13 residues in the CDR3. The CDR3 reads CSARRDRNTEAFS. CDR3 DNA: TGCAGTGCTAGACGCGACCGGAACACTGAAGCTTTCTCT.

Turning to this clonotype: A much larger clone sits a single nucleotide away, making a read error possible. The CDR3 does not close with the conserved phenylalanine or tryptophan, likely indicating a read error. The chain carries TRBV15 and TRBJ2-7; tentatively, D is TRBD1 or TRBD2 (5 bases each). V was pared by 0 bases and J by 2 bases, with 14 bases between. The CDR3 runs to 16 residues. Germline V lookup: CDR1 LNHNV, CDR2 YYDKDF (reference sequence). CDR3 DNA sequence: TGTGCCACCAGCAGAGATCGGCAGGGAGTCCCCTACGAGCAGTACCTC. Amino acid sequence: CATSRDRQGVPYEQYL.

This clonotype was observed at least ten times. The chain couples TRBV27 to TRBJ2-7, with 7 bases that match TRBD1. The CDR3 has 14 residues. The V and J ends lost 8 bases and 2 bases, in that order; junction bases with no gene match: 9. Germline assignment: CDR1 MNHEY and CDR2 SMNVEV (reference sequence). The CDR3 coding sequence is TGTGCCAGCGCTCTCAGGACAGGAGCCTACGAGCAGTACTTC. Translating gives CASALRTGAYEQYF.

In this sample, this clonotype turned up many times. CDR3 in amino acids: CASSEYTAKNIQYF. CDR3 nucleotide sequence: TGTGCCAGCAGTGAGTACACCGCCAAAAACATTCAGTACTTC. The V gene is TRBV6-1, the J gene TRBJ2-4; no firm D call. The CDR3 length is 14 residues. Germline CDR1 MNHNS, CDR2 SASEGT. Trimming cost V 3 bases and J 1 base, with 7 bases left between them.

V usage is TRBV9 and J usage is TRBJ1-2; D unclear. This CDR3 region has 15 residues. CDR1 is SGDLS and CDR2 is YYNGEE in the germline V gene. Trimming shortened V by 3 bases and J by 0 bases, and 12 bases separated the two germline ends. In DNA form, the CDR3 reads TGTGCCAGCAGCGGCCAAACAGAAACTAACTATGGCTACACCTTC. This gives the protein CASSGQTETNYGYTF.

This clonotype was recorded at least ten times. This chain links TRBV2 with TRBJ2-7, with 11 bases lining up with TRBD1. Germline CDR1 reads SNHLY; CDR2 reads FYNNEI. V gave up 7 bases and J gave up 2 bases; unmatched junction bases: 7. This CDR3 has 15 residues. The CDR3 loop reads CASNRDRGGPYEQYF. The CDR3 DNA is TGTGCCAGCAATCGGGACAGGGGGGGGCCCTACGAGCAGTACTTC.

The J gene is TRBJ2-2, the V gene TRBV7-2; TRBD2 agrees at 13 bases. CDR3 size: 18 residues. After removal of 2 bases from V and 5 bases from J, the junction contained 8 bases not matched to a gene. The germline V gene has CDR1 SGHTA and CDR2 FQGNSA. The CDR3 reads CASSLSLAGGLGTGELFF. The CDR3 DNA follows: TGTGCCAGCAGCTTATCACTAGCGGGGGGGCTTGGAACCGGGGAGCTGTTTTTT.

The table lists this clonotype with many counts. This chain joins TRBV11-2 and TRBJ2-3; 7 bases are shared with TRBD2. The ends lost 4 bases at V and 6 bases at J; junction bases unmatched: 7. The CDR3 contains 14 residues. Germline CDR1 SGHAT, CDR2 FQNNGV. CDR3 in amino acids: CASSSWGRADTQYF. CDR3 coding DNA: TGTGCCAGCAGCTCCTGGGGGAGGGCCGATACGCAGTATTTT.

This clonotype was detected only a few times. The CDR3 here is CASSPGLRTEAFF. The CDR3 coding sequence is TGTGCCAGCAGCCCCGGGCTGAGGACTGAAGCTTTCTTT. J is TRBJ1-1 and V is TRBV27; no clear D. Trimming removed 6 bases from V and 5 bases from J, with 13 bases in between. The CDR3 is made up of 13 amino acids. CDR1 is MNHEY and CDR2 is SMNVEV in the germline V gene (reference sequence).

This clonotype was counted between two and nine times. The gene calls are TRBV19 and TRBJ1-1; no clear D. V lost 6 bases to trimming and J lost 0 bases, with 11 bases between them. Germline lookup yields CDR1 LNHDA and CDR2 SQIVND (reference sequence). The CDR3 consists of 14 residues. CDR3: CASSTQTLNTEAFF. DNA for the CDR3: TGTGCCAGTAGCACCCAGACCTTGAACACTGAAGCTTTCTTT.

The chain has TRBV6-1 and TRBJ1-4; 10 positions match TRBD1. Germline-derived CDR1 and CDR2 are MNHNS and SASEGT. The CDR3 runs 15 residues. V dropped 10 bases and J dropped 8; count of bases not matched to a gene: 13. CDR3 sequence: CAIRQGAMVREKLFF. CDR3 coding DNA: TGTGCCATCAGACAGGGGGCGATGGTGCGGGAAAAACTGTTTTTT.

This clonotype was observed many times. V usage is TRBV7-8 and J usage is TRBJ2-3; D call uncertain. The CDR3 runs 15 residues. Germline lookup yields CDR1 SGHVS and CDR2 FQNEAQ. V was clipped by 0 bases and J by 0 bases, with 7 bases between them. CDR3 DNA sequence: TGTGCCAGCAGCTTAGCGAGGTCTAGCACAGATACGCAGTATTTT. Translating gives CASSLARSSTDTQYF.

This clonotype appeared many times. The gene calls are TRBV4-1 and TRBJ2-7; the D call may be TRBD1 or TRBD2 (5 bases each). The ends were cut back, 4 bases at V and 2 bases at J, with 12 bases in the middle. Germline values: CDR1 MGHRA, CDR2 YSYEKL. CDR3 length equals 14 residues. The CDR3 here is CASSPYGGTYEQYF. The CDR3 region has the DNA TGCGCCAGCAGCCCCTATGGGGGAACCTACGAGCAGTACTTC.